This TCR beta chain was sequenced for a study of CD8 T cells in ankylosing spondylitis. Study-level results: A motif in TCR beta, a set of eight highly homologous variants, appeared characteristic of ankylosing spondylitis blood. Earlier reports found some motif variants in synovial fluid and blood in reactive arthritis.

The V end was cut by 4 bases, the J end by 3 bases, with 13 bases between. CDR3 length: 14 amino acids. The V gene's germline CDR1 is SGHTA and CDR2 FQGNSA. Comments on this clonotype: Its matching antigen is unknown.

TCRdb processed the 5' RACE reads anew with MiXCR; each CDR3 protein has one entry. The repertoire includes hundreds of thousands of distinct CDR3 sequences, 12% of them detected once, and about 0.49% sits in the top ten. The clonotype originates from a male donor with ankylosing spondylitis. The source material was blood, either unsorted or a sorted T cell fraction (not recorded which). The V call is TRBV7-2, the J call TRBJ2-7; TRBD1 might be the D (5 bases). The CDR3 region has the DNA TGTGCCAGCAGCTCATATTCAGGGAACTACGAGCAGTACTTC. Its translation: CASSSYSGNYEQYF.